What follows is one T cell receptor beta chain and its context. Which antigen it targets is not known. No clone much larger than this one lies a single base away; base qualities are absent. The cohort comprised under 700 healthy bone marrow donors. At the time of sampling, all cohort members were nominally healthy, though unrecorded immune exposures were likely present. The donor was CMV seronegative and belonged to the group of under 400 seronegative cohort members. Each donor provided a peripheral blood sample, and peripheral blood mononuclear cells were used for TCR beta sequencing. Genomic DNA was extracted from the blood cell samples with the Qiagen DNeasy Blood Extraction Kit. Library creation used the immunoSEQ multiplex PCR assay. For the multiplex PCR, a mixture combining 60 forward primers for TCR Vbeta segments and 13 reverse primers for TCR Jbeta segments was used. The CDR3 region of rearranged TCR beta genes was amplified from genomic DNA by a multiplex PCR assay. On the Illumina HiSeq System, the amplified TCR beta libraries were sequenced as 87-base-pair reads. The authors' pipeline ran thus. A later analysis tallied approximately 87 million unique TCR beta chains across the 600 to 700 repertoires, and some 10 million of those chains were shared by two or more donors. To remove PCR and sequencing errors, raw reads were error-corrected and collapsed into unique sequences using a nearest-neighbor algorithm that merged closely related sequences. V, D and J gene segments were assigned by aligning CDR3 sequences to IMGT reference sequences. For a sequence to be retained, a match of at least six nucleotides was required to both a V gene segment and a J gene segment. Rearrangements were called productive when the CDR3 lacked stop codons and stayed in frame with V and J; all others were non-productive. CDR3 was defined according to IMGT convention as the region running from the second conserved V-encoded cysteine to the conserved J-encoded phenylalanine. Sequences without an unambiguous match to a single V gene segment were excluded from the earlier analysis of several hundred of the donors. In an earlier analysis of around 600 of the donors, V segments were called functional above 56.7% productive rearrangements and were called segregating when the between-donor standard deviation exceeded 5%. A statistical classification framework was built to diagnose cytomegalovirus status from the catalog of TCR beta chain sequences. In a later analysis, TCR nucleotide sequences were compared against IMGT/GENE-DB human TR gene sequences so that V and J genes could be assigned. In a later analysis, CDR3 sequences and most-parsimonious VDJ recombination scenarios were assigned using the TCRdist pipeline. In a later analysis, each TCR beta chain was defined by its CDR3 amino acid sequence together with its V-gene family, and reads without a unique V-gene family were excluded. To address suspected cross-contamination and a sequencing artifact, a later analysis removed 592 highly shared, low-generation-probability nucleotide sequences. In a later analysis, a clonal expansion index was calculated for each public chain from normalized within-repertoire ranks of inferred template counts. Generation probabilities in a later analysis came from a VDJ recombination model fitted to out-of-frame rearrangements, and those results were checked against IGoR. Hypergeometric tests were used in a later analysis to score TCR-TCR, TCR-HLA and TCR-CMV co-occurrence, with a repertoire-size bias correction applied to the TCR pairs. False discovery rates were estimated in a later analysis by permuting HLA or CMV assignments 20 times. In a later analysis, co-occurring TCRs were grouped using DBSCAN, with TCRdist sequence similarity added in when clustering inside HLA-allele-positive subsets. Repertoires with fewer than 30,000 or more than 120,000 public chains were left out of co-occurrence clustering, as were roughly five repertoires with anomalous nucleotide sharing. This is the immuneACCESS table as TCRdb keeps it, with only in-frame sequences that have V and J called. A part of the clones is gone; compared with another copy, unresolved V genes explain less than half, and the rest is unexplained. D and trimming come from the DNA, and the V and J calls and clone size come from that table. The sample records around 190,000 clones, roughly nine tenths of which are singletons. The ten top clones hold under 1.2% of the sample.

CDR1 and CDR2 (SNHLY, FYNNEI) derive from the germline V gene. V sheds 5 bases and J sheds 5 bases, leaving 19 bases between their ends. The CDR3 goes from the cysteine to the phenylalanine over 16 residues. Only the CDR3 DNA is retained, 48 bases long and in frame from the first base. The data originate from a study of cytomegalovirus exposure and HLA in healthy donors (dated by TCRdb to about 2017). Context from the whole study: In an earlier analysis of fewer than 750 of the donors, less than 350 Gb of sequence data and 120 million or so unique TCR beta sequences from 150 million to 200 million T cells were reported. Because of strong linkage in the cohort, 5 or 6 DR-DQ haplotypes were treated as single units for association and clustering. The study used immunosequencing to profile the T cell repertoires of approximately 690 subjects and linked those repertoires to cytomegalovirus serostatus. A later genetic analysis used genome-wide SNP genotypes for about 65% of the 666 donors, treating that subset as a discovery cohort. Typing coverage differed by locus: A, B, C, DRB1 and DQB1 were typed in roughly 620-630 donors, DQA1 in 500 to 550, DPA1 in some 570, and DPB1 in around 440. An early release covering roughly 640 HLA-typed donors comprised approximately 290 gigabases of sequencing data and approximately 80 million unique TCR sequences. The study aimed to test whether cataloging public T cell receptors could reveal signatures of past pathogen exposure. Every discovery cohort repertoire had been produced on one sequencing platform. Donor age, sex, ethnicity and CMV serostatus were compiled together with the repertoire data. Of the 350 to 450 genotyped donors, roughly 85% fell in the genetic ancestry cluster associated with self-reported Caucasian donors. A separate validation cohort of roughly 110 different subjects was used in addition to the approximately 610-subject first cohort. To predict cytomegalovirus infection status, the study brought together high-throughput TCR immunosequencing, statistical association of individual TCRs with disease status, and machine learning. HLA typing included class I and class II loci at four-digit resolution. The later analysis used no new phenotypic data to find candidate immune exposures, relying instead on TCR beta sequences and their occurrence across donors. To study patterns of TCR occurrence, a later analysis re-analyzed previously published TCR beta repertoires from around 660 donors and added high-resolution HLA genotyping. On average, around 240,000 unique TCR beta nucleotide sequences were sequenced per donor among about 400 genotyped donors of the cohort, with roughly 18% of those sequences being non-productive. In an earlier analysis of over 550 of the donors, high-throughput TCR beta sequencing was used to judge whether each TCR beta V gene segment behaved as functional or pseudogenic. Overall results and qualifications from the work: Because HLA typing was missing for some donors at each locus, association tests included only the typed subset. Compared with equally common non-associated chains, HLA-associated TCR beta chains in a later analysis were more clonally expanded and had lower generation probabilities. Because counts were too low, about 17 rarely observed V segments, including chromosome 9 orphons, were excluded from the earlier analysis of several hundred of the donors. In a later genetic analysis, a missense DCLRE1C variant was associated with V-gene and J-gene trimming of TCR beta chains, and the association was replicated in an independent cohort. Because the 87-base-pair reads could not distinguish some IMGT-functional V segments, including TRBV6-2 and TRBV6-3, those segments were excluded. Most TCR sequences were observed very rarely across donors, whereas some public TCRs were present in many individuals. The classifier was reported to diagnose cytomegalovirus status with high specificity and sensitivity in both the original cohort and the validation cohort. Strong co-occurrence of HLA alleles, especially DR and DQ, made assigning TCR associations to individual alleles difficult. In a later genetic analysis, fewer N-insertions in productive TCRs were reported among donors in an Asian-associated ancestry cluster than the roughly 710-donor mean. A cluster of highly shared sequence variants was judged likely to be a technical artifact of the sequencing pipeline. In a later analysis, TCR association rates were found to vary across HLA loci, with the most associated TCRs seen for DRB1 alleles and the fewest for HLA-C alleles. In a later analysis, most CMV-associated TCR beta chains were found to appear HLA-restricted, with HLA associations seemingly driven largely by CMV exposure. A further reported finding was that TCR beta sequences accurately predicted the HLA-A and HLA-B alleles for most subjects in the first cohort. Immune exposure information for the cohort was limited to CMV serostatus. Sequencing depth was assumed to be roughly uniform across donors in the presence/absence analyses, though that assumption may not hold. A few of the identified cytomegalovirus-associated TCR beta chains were confirmed in vitro to be specific for cytomegalovirus antigens. The study gave a list of 150 to 200 TCR beta chains associated with cytomegalovirus. Several of the top co-occurrence clusters appeared to be linked to parvovirus B19, influenza, CMV and Epstein-Barr virus, according to a later analysis. Linkage disequilibrium might explain the correlated functional status among segregating V segments, but an unknown experimental factor could not be ruled out. A later analysis associated 15,000 to 20,000 TCR beta sequences with specific HLA alleles at a false discovery rate of 0.05. It was suggested by the authors that the approach could potentially be generalized to other disease states and immunological phenotypes. Only TCR beta chains were sequenced in this cohort, and the absence of alpha or paired-chain data limited detectable features. In an earlier analysis of fewer than 750 of the donors, most TCR beta V segments were observed in productive rearrangements about 87% or about 30% of the time, broadly matching IMGT annotations.

This sequence was found in a boy younger than 10 in good health and CMV-seronegative. In this chain, TRBV2 is recombined with TRBJ2-1, with TRBD2 perhaps the D gene, on 6 matching bases. Sequencing was done on a sample of PBMCs. The CDR3 reads CASSRRVASLDNEQFF. The nucleotides read TGTGCCAGCAGTCGGAGGGTGGCTAGCCTTGACAATGAGCAGTTCTTC.